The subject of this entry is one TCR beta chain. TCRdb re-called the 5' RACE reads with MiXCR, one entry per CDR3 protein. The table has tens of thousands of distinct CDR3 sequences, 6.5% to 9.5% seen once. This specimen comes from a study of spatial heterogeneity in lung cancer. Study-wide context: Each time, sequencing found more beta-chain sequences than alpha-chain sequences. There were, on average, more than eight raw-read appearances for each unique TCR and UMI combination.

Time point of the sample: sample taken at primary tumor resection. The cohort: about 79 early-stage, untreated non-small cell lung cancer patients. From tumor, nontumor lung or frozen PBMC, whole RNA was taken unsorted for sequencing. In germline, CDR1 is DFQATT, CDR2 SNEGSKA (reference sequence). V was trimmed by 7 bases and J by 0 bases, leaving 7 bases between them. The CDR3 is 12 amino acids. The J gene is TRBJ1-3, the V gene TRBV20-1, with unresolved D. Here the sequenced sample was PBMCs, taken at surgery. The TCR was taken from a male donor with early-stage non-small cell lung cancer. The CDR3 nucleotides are TGCAGTGTTTGGAGCTCTGGAAACACCATATATTTT. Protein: CSVWSSGNTIYF.